The 26 T cell receptor beta chains in this list originate from one sample, sequenced in a study of tumor and adjacent non-tumor tissue in lung cancer. RNA was extracted from bulk tissue without any cell sorting. TCRbeta libraries were built with three rounds of nested PCR, modified from ARM-PCR. One entry per CDR3 protein, called by TCRdb with MiXCR from the multiplex PCR reads. The profile shows over 130,000 distinct CDR3 sequences, approximately 66% of them singletons. Sequences were obtained from lung tumor tissue. Receptors originate from a man aged 60 to 75 with small cell lung cancer.

To note about this clonotype: Relative to the germline gene, one junction end is altered; a read error may explain this. The chain is built from TRBV20-1 and TRBJ2-1, with 8 bases that match TRBD2. The CDR3 sequence is 14 residues long. Germline CDR1 is DFQATT and CDR2 is SNEGSKA (reference sequence). The CDR3 region has the DNA TGCAGTACTGCAAGCGGGAGTGAGAACAATGAACAGTTCTTC. Translating gives CSTASGSENNEQFF.

The chain couples TRBV5-4 to TRBJ2-2; no definite D call. Trimming stripped 6 bases from V and 7 bases from J, with 13 bases between. The CDR3 extends over 13 amino acids. Germline-derived CDR1 and CDR2 are SGHNT and YYREEE (reference sequence). Here the CDR3 reads CASTEAIDGELFF. CDR3 DNA sequence: TGTGCCAGCACCGAGGCCATAGACGGGGAGCTGTTTTTT.

Concerning this clonotype: At one end, the junction sequence differs from germline, possibly due to a read error. The rearrangement uses TRBV6-1 and TRBJ1-2; D gene unclear. The CDR3 has 11 amino acids. Germline CDR1 is MNHNS and CDR2 is SASEGT. The CDR3 bases are TGTGACAGCAACCGAAAGGGAGGCTACACCTTC. It encodes CDSNRKGGYTF.

Details on this clonotype: Possible read error: a much larger clone is one base away. The chain joins TRBV20-1 to TRBJ2-5, with D perhaps being TRBD1 or TRBD2 (5 bases each). The V end was cut by 0 bases, the J end by 8 bases, with 13 bases between. Germline CDR1 is DFQATT and CDR2 is SNEGSKA (reference sequence). The CDR3 contains 13 residues. The CDR3 nucleotides are TGCAGTGCTAGAGATCATCTGGGGGACACCCAGTACTTC. Protein: CSARDHLGDTQYF.

On this clonotype itself: A much more abundant neighbour one base away suggests this may be a read error. This is likely a read error, given that the CDR3 carries no conserved phenylalanine or tryptophan at its end. This chain uses TRBV5-6 with TRBJ2-4; the D is unclear. CDR3 size: 15 residues. The V gene's germline CDR1 is SGHDT and CDR2 YYEEEE. Trimming stripped 8 bases from V and 6 bases from J, with 21 bases between. The CDR3: CASTPLRSERNIQYL. CDR3 bases: TGTGCCAGTACCCCTTTAAGGTCGGAGAGAAACATTCAGTACTTA.

About this clonotype itself: A much larger clone lies one base from this, so it may be a read error. Here the CDR3 reads CSVAGTGDNERFF. The CDR3 DNA is TGCAGCGTTGCGGGGACAGGGGACAATGAGCGGTTCTTC. The chain has TRBV29-1 and TRBJ2-1; 10 nucleotides align to TRBD1. The CDR3 loop spans 13 amino acids. The germline CDR1 and CDR2 sequences are SQVTM and ANQGSEA.

As concerns this clonotype: A clone one base away is much larger, so this may be a read error. This chain links TRBV29-1 with TRBJ1-2, with 8 bases fitting TRBD1. The CDR3 length is 12 residues. V was clipped by 7 bases and J by 8 bases; unmatched bases: 9. Germline V gives CDR1 SQVTM, CDR2 ANQGSEA. In DNA, the CDR3 is TGCAGCGAGGTCGAAACAGGGGGGGGCTACACCTTC. Protein: CSEVETGGGYTF.

This clonotype was picked up many times. This CDR3 reads CASSSLGAGDTQYF. The CDR3 DNA reads TGTGCCAGCAGTTCCCTAGGGGCTGGTGATACGCAGTATTTT. The chain is built from TRBV6-5 and TRBJ2-3; a possible D gene is TRBD1 (5 bases). Germline V gene sequence: CDR1 MNHEY, CDR2 SVGAGI. The CDR3 totals 14 residues. V shed 4 bases and J shed 6 bases, with 14 bases lying between them.

Note on this clonotype: Here the CDR3 omits its conserved ending phenylalanine or tryptophan, so a read error is the likely source. The chain links TRBV11-2 to TRBJ2-2, with D perhaps matching TRBD1 or TRBD2 (6 bases each). This CDR3 is 15 amino acids long. Germline V gives CDR1 SGHAT, CDR2 FQNNGV. V was cut by 7 bases and J by 7 bases, with 19 bases left in between. CDR3 in DNA: TGTGCCAGCAACTCTAGCGCAACAGGGTTCGGGGAGCTGTTTTCT. It yields the protein CASNSSATGFGELFS.

This clonotype was counted between two and nine times. The rearrangement links TRBV12-3 or TRBV12-4 to TRBJ2-6; D not resolved. This CDR3 region has 15 residues. The V gene lost 2 bases and the J gene lost 0 bases, with 5 bases spanning the gap. The CDR3 loop is CASSLTHSGANVLTF. CDR3 nucleotide sequence: TGTGCCAGCAGTTTAACTCACTCTGGGGCCAACGTCCTGACTTTC.

Comment on this clonotype: Compared with germline, one end of the junction differs, possibly owing to a read error. The chain has TRBV29-1 and TRBJ2-7; 10 positions agree with TRBD1. Germline loops: CDR1 SQVTM, CDR2 ANQGSEA. CDR3 size: 16 residues. CDR3 bases: TGCAGAGTTGTCGGGACAGGGGCCGGGGACTCCTACGAGCAGTACTTC. Translated, it gives CRVVGTGAGDSYEQYF.

As to this clonotype: The conserved phenylalanine or tryptophan is not found at the CDR3 terminus, so this likely reflects a read error. The chain is built from TRBV11-1 and TRBJ2-1, with 7 bases that match TRBD2. Germline V gene lookup returns CDR1 SGHAT and CDR2 FQDESV (reference sequence). The CDR3 covers 16 residues. CDR3 sequence reads: CVSSLGSSGIYNEQFI. CDR3 DNA: TGTGTCAGCAGCTTAGGTTCTAGCGGAATCTACAATGAGCAGTTCATC.

This clonotype was seen a handful of times. The chain employs TRBV28 and TRBJ2-1; D call uncertain. Germline values: CDR1 MDHEN, CDR2 SYDVKM. Between the trimmed V and J ends, which lost 6 bases and 3 bases, there was a span of 6 bases. This CDR3 is built from 12 residues. CDR3 sequence reads: CASSINYNEQFF. The CDR3 DNA follows: TGTGCCAGCAGCATCAACTACAATGAGCAGTTCTTC.

On this clonotype itself: At one end, the junction sequence differs from germline, possibly due to a read error. J is TRBJ1-1 and V is TRBV6-5; a possible D gene is TRBD1 (5 bases). CDR1 and CDR2 (germline): MNHEY, SVGAGI. CDR3 length: 14 residues. The CDR3 sequence: CSSRQFIRDTEAFF. CDR3 coding DNA: TGTTCCAGCAGACAATTCATCAGGGACACTGAAGCTTTCTTT.

Concerning this clonotype itself: This may be a read error, as it is one base from a much larger clone. The chain combines TRBV12-5 with TRBJ2-1, with unresolved D. This CDR3 spans 16 amino acids. Per germline, CDR1 LGHNT and CDR2 FRNRAP. In DNA, the CDR3 is TGTGCTAGTGGTTTGACACGTCTTAGCTCCTGCAATGAGCAGTTCTTC. Residues: CASGLTRLSSCNEQFF.

About this clonotype itself: One base away lies a much larger clone, so this may be a sequencing read error. The V gene is TRBV12-3 or TRBV12-4, the J gene TRBJ2-1, with TRBD2 identical over 12 bases. Trimming cost V 6 bases and J 6 bases; bases outside gene matches: 6. The CDR3 is 15 amino acids. Here the CDR3 DNA reads TGTGCCAGCAGAACGAGACTAGCGGGGGTCAATGAGCAGTTCTTC. Protein sequence: CASRTRLAGVNEQFF.

The chain links TRBV6-1 to TRBJ1-2; 8 nucleotides align to TRBD1. The CDR3 sequence is 14 residues long. Germline V gene lookup returns CDR1 MNHNS and CDR2 SASEGT. The V gene end was trimmed by 6 bases and the J gene end by 5 bases; junction bases not matched to a gene: 8. CDR3 in DNA: TGTGCCAGCAGAGGACAGGGTTTGAGTTATGGCTACACCTTC. It translates to CASRGQGLSYGYTF.

This chain's CDR3 is CAISPHSGMEYNEQFF. CDR3 bases: TGTGCCATCAGTCCTCATAGCGGGATGGAATACAATGAGCAGTTCTTC. The chain couples TRBV10-3 to TRBJ2-1, with 8 positions matching TRBD2. Germline V lookup: CDR1 ENHRY, CDR2 SYGVKD. This CDR3 is built from 16 residues. Unmatched junction bases numbered 10, after V lost 5 bases and J lost 4 bases.

The chain links TRBV12-5 to TRBJ2-2, with TRBD2 identical over 11 bases. V lost 6 bases to trimming and J lost 6 bases; unmatched junction nucleotides: 6. CDR1 and CDR2 from the germline V gene are LGHNT and FRNRAP. The CDR3 sequence is 15 residues long. The CDR3, as DNA: TGTGCTAGTGGCCTAACTAGCGGGAGCTCCGGGGAGCTGTTTTTT. This codes for CASGLTSGSSGELFF.

V gene TRBV20-1 combines with J gene TRBJ1-5; weak D call: TRBD1 (5 bases). The CDR3 extends over 14 amino acids. CDR1 is DFQATT and CDR2 is SNEGSKA in the germline V gene (reference sequence). V was cut by 3 bases and J by 0 bases, with 9 bases left in between. The CDR3 region is CSASQGGSNQPQHF. Written as DNA, the CDR3 is TGCAGTGCTAGTCAGGGAGGTAGCAATCAGCCCCAGCATTTT.

This clonotype appeared a single time. Just one base apart from a much larger clone, this may be a read error. The rearrangement uses TRBV20-1 and TRBJ1-6; D not resolved. Trimming took 1 base from V and 5 from J, leaving 12 bases between them. Germline V gene data show CDR1 as DFQATT and CDR2 as SNEGSKA (reference sequence). The CDR3 is 15 residues long. The CDR3 sequence: CSARGVGPNNSPLHF. The CDR3 nucleotides are TGCAGTGCTAGAGGGGTAGGGCCTAATAATTCACCCCTCCACTTT.

About this clonotype: Germline and junction disagree at one end, which may indicate a read error. CDR3 in DNA: TGCAGTACTAGAACCGACACGAACACTGAAGCTTTCTTT. Translating gives CSTRTDTNTEAFF. The rearrangement uses TRBV20-1 and TRBJ1-1; no firm D call. Germline CDR1 DFQATT, CDR2 SNEGSKA (reference sequence). This CDR3 has 13 amino acids.

Concerning this clonotype itself: A read error may be the cause here, since a much bigger clone is one base away. The chain carries TRBV20-1 and TRBJ2-7, with D perhaps matching TRBD1 (5 bases). This CDR3 region has 13 residues. Germline CDR1 and CDR2: DFQATT and SNEGSKA (reference sequence). The DNA for the CDR3 is TGCGGTGCTAGAGCCCTTAGGGGTGGCGAGCAGTACGTC. This codes for CGARALRGGEQYV.

V usage is TRBV29-1 and J usage is TRBJ1-1, with 8 bases that match TRBD1. In germline, CDR1 is SQVTM, CDR2 ANQGSEA. The CDR3 consists of 12 residues. The ends lost 4 bases at V and 13 bases at J; junction bases unmatched: 11. The CDR3 DNA sequence: TGCAGCGTTGGATTGCAGGGGGCAGGAATTTTCTTT. Translated: CSVGLQGAGIFF.

For this clonotype: A read error may account for a junction end that differs from germline. This chain joins TRBV11-2 and TRBJ2-1; the D gene is possibly TRBD2 (6 bases). CDR1 and CDR2 from the germline V gene are SGHAT and FQNNGV. CDR3 length: 13 residues. The CDR3 sequence: CASSRDSYHEQSF. The CDR3 coding sequence is TGTGCCAGCAGCCGGGACTCCTACCATGAGCAGTCCTTC.

With regard to this clonotype: The junction does not match germline at one end; this may be a read error. The CDR3 DNA reads TGCGCCAGCACCTTGGGCCTAGCGGGAGGCTACAATGAGCAGTTCTTC. Translation: CASTLGLAGGYNEQFF. The rearrangement uses TRBV5-1 and TRBJ2-1; 11 bases align to TRBD2. The CDR3 is 16 amino acids. CDR1 is SGHRS and CDR2 is YFSETQ in the germline V gene.